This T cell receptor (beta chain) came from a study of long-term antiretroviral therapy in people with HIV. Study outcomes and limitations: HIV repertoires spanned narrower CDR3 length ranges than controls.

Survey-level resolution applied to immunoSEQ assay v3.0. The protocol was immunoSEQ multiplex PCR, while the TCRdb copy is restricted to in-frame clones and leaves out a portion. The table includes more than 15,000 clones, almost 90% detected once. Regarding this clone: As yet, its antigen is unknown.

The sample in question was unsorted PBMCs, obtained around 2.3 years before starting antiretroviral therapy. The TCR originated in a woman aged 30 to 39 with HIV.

CDR3 amino acids: CASSLASGTQYF. CDR3 coding DNA: TGTGCCAGCAGTTTGGCTAGCGGGACCCAGTACTTC. This sequence joins TRBV28 and TRBJ2-5, with 7 bases fitting TRBD2. The V gene's germline CDR1 is MDHEN and CDR2 SYDVKM. Trimming at V came to 3 bases and at J to 7 bases, leaving 2 bases not matched to a gene. CDR3 length equals 12 residues.